This T cell receptor (beta chain) was sequenced for a study of graft-versus-host responses after intestinal transplantation. Per germline, CDR1 LNHNV and CDR2 YYDKDF (reference sequence). Trimming pared 2 bases from V and 3 bases from J, leaving 5 bases between. The CDR3 covers 12 residues. Assay: immunoSEQ multiplex PCR; the TCRdb copy retains only in-frame clones and omits some. The data show tens of thousands of clones, with about nine tenths seen just once and around 0.11% held by the top ten. To note about this clone: The antigen is undetermined.

The source is a human donor who received an intestinal transplant. Sample: unstimulated CD4+ T cells sorted from spleen or lymph node cells, taken before intestinal transplant. The chain recombines TRBV15 with TRBJ2-7; D gene unclear. The CDR3, as DNA: TGTGCCACCAGCAGATCCAACTACGAGCAGTACTTC. This encodes CATSRSNYEQYF.